This section outlines one T cell receptor beta chain sequence together with its context. CDR1 is LNHNV and CDR2 is YYDKDF in the germline V gene (reference sequence). The CDR3 runs 16 residues. V shed 0 bases and J shed 4 bases, with 12 bases lying between them. This sample is part of a study of cytomegalovirus exposure and HLA in healthy donors. 60 Vbeta and 13 Jbeta primers were used in PCR. Generated by immunoSEQ multiplex PCR, the TCRdb table keeps only in-frame clones and is missing some. Among roughly 200,000 clones listed, around 89% were seen once. This receptor was taken from a woman between 18 and 30 years old in good health and CMV-seronegative. Sequencing was performed on PBMCs. J is TRBJ1-4 and V is TRBV15, with TRBD1 as a possible D gene (5 bases). For the CDR3, the DNA is TGTGCCACCAGCAGAGATGTCCAGGGTGGTAATGAAAAACTGTTTTTT. This codes for CATSRDVQGGNEKLFF.